Each of the 17 T cell receptor beta chains below was sequenced from the same sample in a study of blood T cell repertoires in COVID-19. The data were produced by immunoSEQ multiplex PCR, yet TCRdb's version contains in-frame clones alone and is incomplete. This table has 350,000 to 450,000 clones, approximately 89% appearing once. Material: PBMCs or T cells enriched from blood (not recorded which). The receptors derive from a woman aged 35 to 49 who had been exposed to COVID-19.

The count of this clone is one. The chain carries TRBV6-5 and TRBJ2-7; possible D gene TRBD2, 5 bases. Trimming took 8 bases from V and 3 from J, leaving 14 bases between them. Germline-derived CDR1 and CDR2 are MNHEY and SVGAGI. The CDR3 has 13 amino acids. This CDR3 reads CASRTSGYYEQYF. The CDR3 bases are TGTGCCAGCCGGACTTCAGGCTACTACGAGCAGTACTTC.

V is TRBV23-1 and J is TRBJ2-2; D gene ambiguous. TRBV23-1 is an ORF for which the function is uncertain. The CDR3 spans 13 residues. Trimming stripped 8 bases from V and 3 bases from J, with 10 bases between. For the CDR3, the DNA is TGCGCCAGCCCCCCCGGTTACACCGGGGAGCTGTTTTTT. Amino acid sequence: CASPPGYTGELFF.

This chain joins TRBV24-1 and TRBJ1-5, with 7 bases lining up with TRBD1. Germline lookup yields CDR1 KGHDR and CDR2 SFDVKD. This CDR3 comprises 18 residues. The V gene end was trimmed by 2 bases and the J gene end by 0 bases; junction bases not matched to a gene: 9. The CDR3 loop reads CATSDSTGSWGSNQPQHF. The CDR3 region has the DNA TGTGCCACCAGTGATTCGACAGGGAGTTGGGGTAGCAATCAGCCCCAGCATTTT.

This chain uses TRBV5-4 with TRBJ1-1, with 7 nucleotides matching TRBD1. Germline loops: CDR1 SGHNT, CDR2 YYREEE (reference sequence). The CDR3 is 14 amino acids. V lost 3 bases, J lost 4 bases, and 6 bases stayed unmatched. The CDR3 bases are TGTGCCAGCAGCTATGGGGGACAGCTCACTGAAGCTTTCTTT. Amino acids: CASSYGGQLTEAFF.

The chain recombines TRBV5-1 with TRBJ2-1; TRBD2 agrees at 8 bases. This CDR3 is 16 amino acids long. Germline V gene lookup returns CDR1 SGHRS and CDR2 YFSETQ. V trimming: 0 bases; J trimming: 7 bases; junction bases outside the gene matches: 9. CDR3 region: CASSLGGGRPGNEQFF. DNA of the CDR3: TGCGCCAGCAGCTTGGGGGGCGGGAGGCCGGGGAATGAGCAGTTCTTC.

The V and J genes are TRBV27 and TRBJ2-7, with TRBD2 identical over 13 bases. Looked up from germline, CDR1 is MNHEY and CDR2 is SMNVEV (reference sequence). The CDR3 has 15 amino acids. Trimming cost V 5 bases and J 5 bases; bases outside gene matches: 6. The CDR3 DNA sequence: TGTGCCAGCAGTCAGGGACTAGCGGGATCTGACGAGCAGTACTTC. Translating it yields CASSQGLAGSDEQYF.

CDR3 region: CASRDRQSYNEQFF. The CDR3 bases are TGTGCCAGCAGAGACCGACAGTCCTACAATGAGCAGTTCTTC. The chain has TRBV6-5 and TRBJ2-1, with a possible D match to TRBD1 (5 bases). The V and J ends lost 6 bases and 1 base respectively, with 10 bases between them. Germline assignment: CDR1 MNHEY and CDR2 SVGAGI. This CDR3 is 14 amino acids long.

J is TRBJ2-5 and V is TRBV18; TRBD1 matches 7 bases. The junction had 14 bases not matched to a gene; V was cut back by 6 bases and J by 1 base. CDR1 and CDR2 from the germline V gene are KGHSH and LQKENI. The CDR3 runs to 17 residues. CDR3 DNA sequence: TGTGCCAGCTCCCAGGGGGTCGCTGGGCGGATCCAAGAGACCCAGTACTTC. Translating it yields CASSQGVAGRIQETQYF.

The rearrangement uses TRBV2 and TRBJ1-2; the D gene is possibly TRBD1 (5 bases). Looked up from germline, CDR1 is SNHLY and CDR2 is FYNNEI. Trimming stripped 7 bases from V and 8 bases from J, with 14 bases between. CDR3 length equals 12 residues. The CDR3 DNA is TGTGCCAGCAATCCTAGGGCAGGGGGCTACACCTTC. This encodes CASNPRAGGYTF. Full variable domain (remainder filled in from reference TRBV2 and TRBJ1-2): EPEVTQTPSHQVTQMGQEVILRCVPISNHLYFYWYRQILGQKVEFLVSFYNNEISEKSEIFDDQFSVERPDGSNFTLKIRSTKLEDSAMYFCASNPRAGGYTFGSGTRLTVV.

This sequence joins TRBV7-2 and TRBJ2-2; 9 bases agree with TRBD2. The germline V gene encodes CDR1 SGHTA and CDR2 FQGNSA. The V gene end was trimmed by 1 base and the J gene end by 4 bases; junction bases not matched to a gene: 10. The CDR3 is made up of 18 amino acids. CDR3 DNA: TGTGCCAGCAGCTTAGTCGGCGGGGGGGCTTTGGGCACCGGGGAGCTGTTTTTT. It yields the protein CASSLVGGGALGTGELFF.

The V gene is TRBV28, the J gene TRBJ2-7; TRBD1 aligns across 11 bases. The CDR3 loop spans 15 amino acids. Per the germline V gene, CDR1 is MDHEN and CDR2 is SYDVKM. The J segment lost 5 bases and the V segment lost 3 bases, leaving 6 bases of the junction unmatched. Here the CDR3 reads CASSLGGQGANEQYF. CDR3 nucleotides: TGTGCCAGCAGTTTGGGAGGACAGGGGGCGAACGAGCAGTACTTC.

This chain connects TRBV9 to TRBJ2-2, with 8 positions matching TRBD2. V lost 3 bases, J lost 2 bases, and 9 bases stayed unmatched. Germline lookup yields CDR1 SGDLS and CDR2 YYNGEE. The CDR3 is 17 residues long. CDR3: CASSAGSGVLNTGELFF. The CDR3 DNA reads as TGTGCCAGCAGCGCCGGTAGCGGGGTCTTAAACACCGGGGAGCTGTTTTTT.

This rearrangement joins TRBV10-1 to TRBJ1-2; 8 positions match TRBD1. The CDR3 covers 14 residues. The germline V gene has CDR1 WNHNN and CDR2 SYGVQD (reference sequence). V was clipped by 5 bases and J by 3 bases; unmatched bases: 5. The CDR3 DNA sequence: TGCGCCAGCAGTCCCCCGGGACAGGACTATGGCTACACCTTC. Its translation: CASSPPGQDYGYTF.

The V and J genes are TRBV14 and TRBJ2-5; 7 bases agree with TRBD1. The CDR3 is 15 residues long. In germline, CDR1 is SGHDN, CDR2 FVKESK. The V gene end was trimmed by 3 bases and the J gene end by 0 bases; junction bases not matched to a gene: 4. DNA for the CDR3: TGTGCCAGCAGCCACCGGGACAGTTACCAAGAGACCCAGTACTTC. Residues: CASSHRDSYQETQYF.

The rearrangement uses TRBV25-1 and TRBJ1-2; 8 positions match TRBD1. Germline CDR1 and CDR2: MGHDK and SYGVNS. The V segment lost 5 bases and the J segment 5 bases; nucleotides outside the gene matches: 7. The CDR3 length is 14 residues. CDR3 loop: CASSLGQGVYGYTF. CDR3 coding DNA: TGTGCCAGCAGTCTCGGACAGGGTGTTTATGGCTACACCTTC.

This clone occurred once. V is TRBV19 and J is TRBJ1-6, with a possible D match to TRBD1 (6 bases). Trimming stripped 7 bases from V and 13 bases from J, with 26 bases between. Germline assignment: CDR1 LNHDA and CDR2 SQIVND (reference sequence). The CDR3 spans 16 residues. The CDR3 DNA sequence: TGTGCCAGTACCCTGAACCGGGACACGGTTGCGATCCCCCTCCACTTT. Residues: CASTLNRDTVAIPLHF.

The chain links TRBV5-4 to TRBJ1-2; D possibly corresponds to TRBD1 (6 bases). Germline CDR1 SGHNT, CDR2 YYREEE (reference sequence). Trimming took off 1 base at V and 8 bases at J, with 12 bases between the two ends. This CDR3 has 13 amino acids. The CDR3 sequence: CASSLQGTGGYTF. The CDR3 DNA reads as TGTGCCAGCAGCTTGCAGGGTACAGGGGGCTACACCTTC. Variable domain in full (rest from reference TRBV5-4 and TRBJ1-2): ETGVTQSPTHLIKTRGQQVTLRCSSQSGHNTVSWYQQALGQGPQFIFQYYREEENGRGNFPPRFSGLQFPNYSSELNVNALELDDSALYLCASSLQGTGGYTFGSGTRLTVV.